The text below deals with one T cell receptor beta chain. It lacks a known antigen. The input lacks base qualities; no much larger clone sits a single base away. The sample belongs to a study of technical replicates of blood from several donors (dated by TCRdb to about 2017). The CDR3, from cysteine to phenylalanine, totals 17 residues. The retained sequence is limited to the CDR3, 51 bases, with the frame set at the first base. Library prep was done by the immunoSEQ multiplex PCR assay. TCRdb mirrors the immuneACCESS table, restricted to in-frame sequences. Some clones are absent from its copies; in checked studies, under half trace to an unresolved V gene, and the reason for the others is unknown. This sample gives about 82,000 clones in total; roughly 94% of them show up just once. In total, the top ten clones hold approximately 0.39% of the sample.

Here the chain combines TRBV21-1 and TRBJ2-3; the DNA was not compared with TRBD2, the D call given in the table. TRBV21-1 is a pseudogene segment. The receptor comes from a human donor in good health. Sequences were obtained from T cells isolated from PBMCs. The DNA sequence is given as TGTGCCAGCAGCAAAGTCCCTCGACAGCGGGAGCGGGATACGCAGTATTTT. It translates as CASSKVPRQRERDTQYF.